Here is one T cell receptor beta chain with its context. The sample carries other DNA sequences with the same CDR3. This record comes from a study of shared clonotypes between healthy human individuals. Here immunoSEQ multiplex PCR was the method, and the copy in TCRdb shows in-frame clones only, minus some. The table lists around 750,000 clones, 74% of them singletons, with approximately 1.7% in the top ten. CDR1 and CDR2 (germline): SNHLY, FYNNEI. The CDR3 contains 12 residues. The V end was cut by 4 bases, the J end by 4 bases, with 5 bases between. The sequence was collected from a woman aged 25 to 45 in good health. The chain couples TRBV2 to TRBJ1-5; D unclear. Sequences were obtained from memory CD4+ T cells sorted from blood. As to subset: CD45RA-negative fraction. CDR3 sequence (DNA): TGTGCCAGCAGTGGGGATAATCAGCCCCAGCATTTT. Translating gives CASSGDNQPQHF.